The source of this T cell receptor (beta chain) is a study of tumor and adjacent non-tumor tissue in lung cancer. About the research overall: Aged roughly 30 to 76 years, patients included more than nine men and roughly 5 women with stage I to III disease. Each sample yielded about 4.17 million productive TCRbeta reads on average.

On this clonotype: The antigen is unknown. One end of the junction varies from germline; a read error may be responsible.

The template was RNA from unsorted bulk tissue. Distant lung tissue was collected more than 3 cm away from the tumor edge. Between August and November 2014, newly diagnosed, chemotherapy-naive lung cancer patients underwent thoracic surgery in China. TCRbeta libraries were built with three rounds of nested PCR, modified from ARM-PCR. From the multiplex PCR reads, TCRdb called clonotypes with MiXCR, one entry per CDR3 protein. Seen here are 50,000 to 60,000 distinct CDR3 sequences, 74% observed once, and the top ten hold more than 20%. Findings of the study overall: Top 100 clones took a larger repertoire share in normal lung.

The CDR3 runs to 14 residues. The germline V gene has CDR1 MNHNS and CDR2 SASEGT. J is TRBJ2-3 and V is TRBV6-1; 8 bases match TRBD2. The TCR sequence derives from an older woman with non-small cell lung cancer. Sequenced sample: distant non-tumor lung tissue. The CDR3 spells CTSSVREGTDTPYF. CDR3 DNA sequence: TGTACCAGCAGTGTACGGGAGGGCACAGATACGCCGTATTTT.